The rows below give T cell receptor beta chains drawn from one sample of a study of T cells in Graves' hyperthyroidism and ophthalmopathy. TCRdb re-derived calls from the multiplex PCR reads in MiXCR, one entry per CDR3 protein. The data show 460,000 or so distinct CDR3 sequences, 14% seen once. The sequencing input was blood. The origin of the receptors is a woman younger than 30 with Graves' hyperthyroidism. CDR3s include the opening cysteine and the closing phenylalanine or tryptophan. The order of the fields is V gene, clone size, D gene, J gene, CDR3 protein, CDR3 DNA. D genes are given only for firm matches. The listing skips clone size in some rows; elsewhere it reads once, few, many or a size class.

TRBV11-3	many	TRBD1	TRBJ1-4	CASSTGTDNEKLFF	TGTGCCAGCAGCACCGGGACAGATAATGAAAAACTGTTTTTT
TRBV12-3/TRBV12-4	many	TRBD2	TRBJ2-1	CASTHSASGIGNEQFF	TGTGCCAGCACCCACTCGGCCAGCGGGATAGGGAATGAGCAGTTCTTC
TRBV7-6	many	-	TRBJ2-7	CASSLAPAYEQYF	TGTGCCAGCAGCTTAGCCCCCGCCTACGAGCAGTACTTC
TRBV2	many	-	TRBJ1-2	CASSEALGGGYGYTF	TGTGCCAGCAGTGAAGCATTGGGAGGGGGCTATGGCTACACCTTC
TRBV10-3	-	-	TRBJ2-3	CAISDPLRATDTQYF	TGTGCCATCAGTGACCCTTTGAGGGCCACAGATACGCAGTATTTT
TRBV11-3	many	-	TRBJ1-2	CASSLASHDGGGYTF	TGTGCCAGCAGCTTAGCAAGCCATGATGGAGGTGGCTACACCTTC
TRBV12-3/TRBV12-4	many	TRBD1	TRBJ1-5	CASSRGQGQPQHF	TGTGCCAGCAGTCGTGGACAGGGCCAGCCCCAGCATTTT
TRBV11-2	many	TRBD1	TRBJ1-5	CASSSQGGLNQPQHF	TGTGCCAGCAGCTCACAGGGGGGCCTCAATCAGCCCCAGCATTTT
TRBV27	once	TRBD1	TRBJ1-6	CASSFQDRVVSPLHF	TGTGCCAGCAGTTTTCAGGACAGGGTAGTCTCACCCCTCCACTTT
TRBV12-3/TRBV12-4	many	TRBD2	TRBJ2-7	CASSLVNLADTYEQYF	TGTGCCAGCAGTTTGGTGAACCTAGCGGATACCTACGAGCAGTACTTC
TRBV25-1	few	-	TRBJ1-1	CASSEMASSTEAFF	TGTGCCAGCAGTGAAATGGCTTCTAGCACTGAAGCTTTCTTT
TRBV12-3/TRBV12-4	many	-	TRBJ1-2	CASSSWTEGYGYTF	TGTGCCAGCAGTTCCTGGACAGAGGGGTATGGCTACACCTTC
TRBV18	few	-	TRBJ2-6	CASSGESGANVLTF	TGTGCCAGCTCGGGGGAGTCTGGGGCCAACGTCCTGACTTTC
TRBV20-1	-	TRBD2	TRBJ2-7	CSGEAGGPEQYF	TGCAGTGGGGAAGCGGGAGGCCCCGAGCAGTACTTC
TRBV29-1	many	-	TRBJ2-5	CSARIETQYF	TGCAGCGCCCGAATAGAGACCCAGTACTTC
TRBV20-1	few	-	TRBJ2-3	CSASLITTDTQYF	TGCAGTGCTAGCCTCATCACCACAGATACGCAGTATTTT
TRBV3-1	few	TRBD1	TRBJ1-2	CASSQDQGVYGYTF	TGTGCCAGCAGCCAAGATCAGGGGGTCTATGGCTACACCTTC
TRBV20-1	-	TRBD2	TRBJ2-1	CSARAPGTSAEQFF	TGCAGTGCTAGAGCCCCCGGGACTAGCGCTGAGCAGTTCTTC
TRBV27	few	-	TRBJ1-1	CASSPGDDTEAFF	TGTGCCAGCAGTCCAGGGGATGACACTGAAGCTTTCTTT
TRBV12-3/TRBV12-4	many	-	TRBJ2-4	CASRMGPGLAKNIQYF	TGTGCCAGCAGGATGGGGCCCGGGCTAGCCAAAAACATTCAGTACTTC
TRBV10-3	many	-	TRBJ2-5	CAISPLGETQYF	TGTGCCATCAGCCCCCTAGGGGAGACCCAGTACTTC
TRBV11-1	many	-	TRBJ1-2	CASSVDNDYGYTF	TGTGCCAGCAGTGTCGACAATGACTATGGCTACACCTTC
TRBV5-1	many	TRBD2	TRBJ2-3	CASSLTSGKDTQYF	TGCGCCAGCAGCTTGACTAGCGGGAAAGATACGCAGTATTTT
TRBV7-8	few	-	TRBJ1-3	CASSSPGQSPGNTIYF	TGTGCCAGCAGCTCACCCGGACAGTCCCCTGGAAACACCATATATTTT
TRBV19	-	-	TRBJ1-5	CASTGQTPNQPQHF	TGTGCCAGCACGGGACAAACCCCCAATCAGCCCCAGCATTTT
TRBV7-2	many	-	TRBJ1-1	CASSLALENTEAFF	TGTGCCAGCAGCTTAGCCCTTGAGAACACTGAAGCTTTCTTT